The 3 T cell receptor beta chains in this list originate from one sample, sequenced in a study of T cell changes during pregnancy in multiple sclerosis. The data were produced by immunoSEQ multiplex PCR, yet TCRdb's version contains in-frame clones alone and is incomplete. The data contain more than 55,000 clones, 90% of them singletons. Source: peripheral blood, taken in the third trimester of pregnancy. Receptor source: a female donor in good health, enrolled as a control in a pregnancy study.

For this clone: An end of the junction differs from the germline gene, which may be a read error. The CDR3 DNA reads as TGCAGCGTCGAAGGGAACGGGGACTCAGGGGGGTTTGCGTCTAATACCCTATCTACTAGGACCCAGTACTTC. This encodes CSVEGNGDSGGFASNTLSTRTQYF. The chain recombines TRBV29-1 with TRBJ2-5; D may be TRBD1 (7 bases). Germline values: CDR1 SQVTM, CDR2 ANQGSEA. There are 24 residues in the CDR3.

V usage is TRBV27 and J usage is TRBJ2-7, with TRBD2 matching 10 bases. V lost 1 base, J lost 1 base, and 7 bases stayed unmatched. Germline V gene sequence: CDR1 MNHEY, CDR2 SMNVEV (reference sequence). The CDR3 is 17 amino acids. CDR3 bases: TGTGCCAGCAGTTTATACAGCGGGGGGGATATATCCTACGAGCAGTACTTC. This gives the protein CASSLYSGGDISYEQYF.

V and J are TRBV6-1 and TRBJ2-7; 8 nucleotides align to TRBD1. V lost 3 bases and J lost 1; bases outside the gene matches: 14. The CDR3 is made up of 18 amino acids. Germline lookup yields CDR1 MNHNS and CDR2 SASEGT. CDR3 nucleotide sequence: TGTGCCAGCAGTGACCGTCGGACAGGGAAGAGCCTATCCTACGAGCAGTACTTC. The encoded protein is CASSDRRTGKSLSYEQYF.